A selection of T cell receptor beta chains follows, all from one sample in a study of shared clonotypes between healthy human individuals. This table comes from immunoSEQ multiplex PCR, and its TCRdb copy is limited to in-frame clones, with some not included. The sample includes around 2.5 million clones, 80% to 95% seen only once; the top ten take more than 0.35%. The sequenced sample consisted of naive CD4+ T cells from PBMCs. These receptors were collected from a man aged 18 to 35 in good health. Some clones in this sample may be carry-over from other donors' samples. CDR3s include the opening cysteine and the closing phenylalanine or tryptophan. D genes are given only for firm matches. Some rows have no size entry. The others give once, few or many, or a class for an expanded clone.

cdr3_length j_call clone_size v_call d_call cdr3_nt cdr3_aa
14 TRBJ1-5 - TRBV5-1 - TGCGCCAGCAGCTCCGGGACCGGGGGAGGGCCCCAGCATTTT CASSSGTGGGPQHF
17 TRBJ2-3 - TRBV5-4 TRBD2 TGTGCCAGCAGCTCCTGGACTAGCGGGAGCGGCACAGATACGCAGTATTTT CASSSWTSGSGTDTQYF
14 TRBJ2-1 - TRBV5-5 - TGTGCCAGCAGCTTGGGGGGCCGGGTGAGTGAGCAGTTCTTC CASSLGGRVSEQFF
18 TRBJ1-1 - TRBV27 TRBD1 TGTGCCAGCAGTACGTACCGGGACAGGGGTTTTGGTTGGTCTGAAGCTTTCTTT CASSTYRDRGFGWSEAFF
15 TRBJ1-6 - TRBV30 - TGTGCCTGGAGTGGACAGAGCTCCTATAATTCACCCCTCCACTTT CAWSGQSSYNSPLHF
15 TRBJ2-3 - TRBV5-1 TRBD1 TGCGCCAGCAGCCCTCCGACAGGGAAGGGGGATACGCAGTATTTT CASSPPTGKGDTQYF
15 TRBJ2-7 - TRBV7-3 TRBD2 TGTGCCAGCAGTCCTGCTTCCGGACTAGGCGGGGAGCAGTACTTC CASSPASGLGGEQYF
15 TRBJ1-2 - TRBV4-3 - TGCGCCAGCAGCCAATCAGGCGGCCAGCCTTATGGCTACACCTTC CASSQSGGQPYGYTF
18 TRBJ2-6 - TRBV5-1 - TGCGCCAGCAGCTTGGAACAGCTAGCCCTCTCTGGGGCCAACGTCCTGACTTTC CASSLEQLALSGANVLTF
15 TRBJ1-1 - TRBV7-9 - TGTGCCAGCAGCTCCCTACTAGCAGGAAGCACTGAAGCTTTCTTT CASSSLLAGSTEAFF
15 TRBJ1-3 - TRBV5-1 TRBD1 TGCGCCAGCAGCCCGGGACAGGGGAATGTAAACACCATATATTTT CASSPGQGNVNTIYF
15 TRBJ2-4 - TRBV14 - TGTGCCAGCAGCCATCAAGGACTCCGGCGGAACATTCAGTACTTC CASSHQGLRRNIQYF
16 TRBJ2-7 - TRBV7-8 - TGTGCCAGCAGCTTAGATCACATGACAGTATCCTACGAGCAGTACTTC CASSLDHMTVSYEQYF
15 TRBJ2-5 - TRBV5-6 - TGTGCCAGCAGCTTGACCGGGACGGAGCAAGAGACCCAGTACTTC CASSLTGTEQETQYF
13 TRBJ1-2 - TRBV4-2 TRBD1 TGTGCCAGCAGCCGAGGACAGGGGGATGGCTACACCTTC CASSRGQGDGYTF
14 TRBJ2-1 - TRBV9 TRBD2 TGTGCCAGCACGCGGGACTACCGATACAATGAGCAGTTCTTC CASTRDYRYNEQFF
16 TRBJ2-7 - TRBV7-9 - TGTGCCAGCAGCTTAGTTCTGACGGGGAGCTCCTACGAGCAGTACTTC CASSLVLTGSSYEQYF
13 TRBJ1-4 - TRBV30 - TGTGCCTGGAGTGTACAGGGAGGTGAAAAACTGTTTTTT CAWSVQGGEKLFF
14 TRBJ2-7 - TRBV10-3 TRBD2 TGTGCCATCAGCCGGACTAGCGGCCCCTACGAGCAGTACTTC CAISRTSGPYEQYF
17 TRBJ2-3 - TRBV9 TRBD2 TGTGCCAGCAGCGTAAGGCCGGGACTAGGTGGGACAGATACGCAGTATTTT CASSVRPGLGGTDTQYF
14 TRBJ1-1 few TRBV28 - TGTGCCAGCAGGGTGGCTGGGGCGCACACTGAAGCTTTCTTT CASRVAGAHTEAFF
15 TRBJ2-2 - TRBV5-4 TRBD1 TGTGCCAGCAGCTTTCTGGGACAGGGGACCGGGGAGCTGTTTTTT CASSFLGQGTGELFF
15 TRBJ1-2 - TRBV28 TRBD1 TGTGCCAGCAGTCTCAACCCGGGACAGGGCAATGGCTACACCTTC CASSLNPGQGNGYTF
14 TRBJ1-4 - TRBV27 - TGTGCCAGCAGCTTCCGGGCTAAACAGGAAAAACTGTTTTTT CASSFRAKQEKLFF
13 TRBJ2-2 - TRBV18 - TGTGCCAGCTCACTAGGGGTCACCGGGGAGCTGTTTTTT CASSLGVTGELFF
14 TRBJ2-7 - TRBV6-1 - TGTGCCAGCAGACCCCGGGGGGCGCCTTACGAGCAGTACTTC CASRPRGAPYEQYF
16 TRBJ1-1 - TRBV7-9 TRBD1 TGTGCCAGCAGCTCGAGACAGGGGCCACTTAACACTGAAGCTTTCTTT CASSSRQGPLNTEAFF
13 TRBJ1-1 - TRBV5-4 - TGTGCCAGCAGCAGGACGGAGAACACTGAAGCTTTCTTT CASSRTENTEAFF
15 TRBJ2-1 - TRBV5-1 TRBD2 TGCGCCAGCAAGCAACTAGCGGGAGGTGCCAATGAGCAGTTCTTC CASKQLAGGANEQFF
11 TRBJ1-1 - TRBV29-1 - TGCAGCGTTGTAAGGGGGACTGAAGCTTTCTTT CSVVRGTEAFF
16 TRBJ2-7 - TRBV27 TRBD1 TGTGCCAGCAGTTTAAGTTGGGACAGGGTCTCCTACGAGCAGTACTTC CASSLSWDRVSYEQYF
13 TRBJ1-3 - TRBV6-5 - TGTGCCAGCCGAGATCTCTCTGGAAACACCATATATTTT CASRDLSGNTIYF
16 TRBJ2-7 - TRBV15 TRBD1 TGTGCCACCAGCAGGCAGGGGACAGTCCTTGGGTACGAGCAGTACTTC CATSRQGTVLGYEQYF
15 TRBJ1-3 - TRBV28 - TGTGCCAGCAGTTCGAGCAGTAGCTCTGGAAACACCATATATTTT CASSSSSSSGNTIYF
15 TRBJ1-2 - TRBV5-5 - TGTGCCAGCAGCTTGGCCGTCAGTGATACGGATGGCTACACCTTC CASSLAVSDTDGYTF
15 TRBJ2-7 - TRBV19 TRBD2 TGTGCCAGTAGTATACTAGCGGGAGGGCCCTACGAGCAGTACTTC CASSILAGGPYEQYF
15 TRBJ2-7 - TRBV5-5 TRBD1 TGTGCCAGCAGCTTGGGAGAGGGACAGAGCTACGAGCAGTACTTC CASSLGEGQSYEQYF
16 TRBJ2-7 - TRBV5-1 TRBD2 TGCGCCAGCAGCAAGGGACTAGCGGGAGAAGGTTACGAGCAGTACTTC CASSKGLAGEGYEQYF
13 TRBJ2-1 - TRBV11-3 - TGTGCCAGCAGCTATACAGCATACAATGAGCAGTTCTTC CASSYTAYNEQFF
14 TRBJ2-1 - TRBV27 - TGTGCCAGCAGTTTACGTGCCGCCCACAATGAGCAGTTCTTC CASSLRAAHNEQFF
18 TRBJ1-2 - TRBV21-1 - TGTGCCAGCAGCAAGGAAGGACGGGGCCCAATCGGGGGCTATGGCTACACCTTC CASSKEGRGPIGGYGYTF
11 TRBJ2-3 - TRBV6-1 - TGTGCCAGCAGACAGGCAGATACGCAGTATTTT CASRQADTQYF
11 TRBJ2-7 - TRBV2 - TGTGCCAGCACCCGCTCCTACGAGCAGTACTTC CASTRSYEQYF
15 TRBJ2-7 - TRBV5-4 - TGTGCCAGCAGCCACCCATGGACGGACTCCTACGAGCAGTACTTC CASSHPWTDSYEQYF
13 TRBJ2-7 once TRBV11-3 - TGTGCCAGCAGCTTAGACCGGGGCCTCGAGCAGTACTTC CASSLDRGLEQYF
14 TRBJ2-5 - TRBV5-1 - TGCGCCAGCAGCATCGGTAGGGCTCCGGAGACCCAGTACTTC CASSIGRAPETQYF
14 TRBJ1-5 - TRBV7-8 TRBD1 TGTGCCAGCAGCTCACTACAGGGGGGCCAGCCCCAGCATTTT CASSSLQGGQPQHF
15 TRBJ2-7 - TRBV21-1 - TGTGCCAGCAGCAAAGAGTCACCGGGGGACTACGAGCAGTACTTC CASSKESPGDYEQYF
15 TRBJ1-4 - TRBV28 TRBD1 TGTGCCAGCAGTACCACAGGGGGAGGAAATGAAAAACTGTTTTTT CASSTTGGGNEKLFF
14 TRBJ1-2 - TRBV28 - TGTGCCAGCAGAACAGGGTCCTCTAACTATGGCTACACCTTC CASRTGSSNYGYTF
14 TRBJ2-3 - TRBV29-1 - TGCAGCGTTTTGAGCCCCCCCGGTAAAGATACGCAGTATTTT CSVLSPPGKDTQYF
17 TRBJ2-3 - TRBV9 - TGTGCCAGCAGCTCGCGAGGTAGCGGATACTACACAGATACGCAGTATTTT CASSSRGSGYYTDTQYF
16 TRBJ1-4 - TRBV5-1 - TGCGCCAGCAGCTCTCAACCTGGGGGGTCGGTTGAAAAACTGTTTTTT CASSSQPGGSVEKLFF
13 TRBJ2-1 - TRBV6-5 TRBD2 TGTGCCAGCCGGACTAGCGGTTACAATGAGCAGTTCTTC CASRTSGYNEQFF
15 TRBJ1-1 - TRBV7-2 TRBD1 TGTGCCAGCAGCCCCCGGACAGGGTTAAACACTGAAGCTTTCTTT CASSPRTGLNTEAFF
17 TRBJ1-4 - TRBV7-9 TRBD1 TGTGCCAGCAGCTTAGCCTCGCCGGGACAGCCTAATGAAAAACTGTTTTTT CASSLASPGQPNEKLFF
14 TRBJ1-4 - TRBV10-3 - TGTGCCATCAGTGAGGGAGGAACTAATGAAAAACTGTTTTTT CAISEGGTNEKLFF
11 TRBJ1-1 once TRBV2 - TGTGCCAGCAGTGAATATCTTGAAGCTTTCTTT CASSEYLEAFF
14 TRBJ1-6 - TRBV2 - TGTGCCAGCAACCGGGCGACAGAAGATTCACCCCTCCACTTT CASNRATEDSPLHF
13 TRBJ1-5 - TRBV28 - TGTGCCAGCAGTTACGGGTTGTGGCAGCCCCAGCATTTT CASSYGLWQPQHF